Listed below are T cell receptor beta chains from one sample, sequenced in a study of T-cell memory formation after mild COVID-19. TCRdb passed the 5' RACE reads through MiXCR, listing each CDR3 protein once. This sample has approximately 400,000 distinct CDR3 sequences, with approximately 24% found just once. Source material: PBMCs or a T cell subset sorted from them (not recorded which). These receptors were obtained from an adult woman who had mild COVID-19 (a few samples of this study predate the infection). Cell type and time point are not known. Each CDR3 is given with its conserved first and last residue. The D gene is left open where the match is weak. The listing skips clone size in some rows; elsewhere it reads once, few, many or a size class.

clone size | J gene | V gene | D gene | CDR3 DNA | CDR3 protein
- | TRBJ1-6 | TRBV7-6 | - | TGTGCCAGCAGACCCGCGGGGGATAAGTCACCCCTCCACTTT | CASRPAGDKSPLHF
few | TRBJ1-3 | TRBV2 | - | TGTGCCAGCAGTGAGCGGCTCTCTGGAAACACCATATATTTT | CASSERLSGNTIYF
many | TRBJ2-1 | TRBV5-1 | - | TGCGCCAGCGCCGGATTAGCGAGGAATGAGCAGTTCTTC | CASAGLARNEQFF
few | TRBJ1-2 | TRBV2 | - | TGTGCCAGCAGTGTAACGGGGCTCGAGGGCTACACCTTC | CASSVTGLEGYTF
- | TRBJ1-5 | TRBV3-1 | - | TGTGCCAGCAGCCAAGGGCCAAGCAATCAGCCCCAGCATTTT | CASSQGPSNQPQHF
- | TRBJ2-7 | TRBV5-1 | TRBD1 | TGCGCCAGCAGCTTGGCCTGGTCAGGGGGCTCTCTAACCTACGAGCAGTACTTC | CASSLAWSGGSLTYEQYF
- | TRBJ2-3 | TRBV5-1 | - | TGCGCCAGCAGCTCCGGGACGTACTCAGATACGCAGTATTTT | CASSSGTYSDTQYF
- | TRBJ1-3 | TRBV5-6 | - | TGTGCCAGCAGCCCCTCGGGGGGTTCCGCTGGAAACACCATATATTTT | CASSPSGGSAGNTIYF
few | TRBJ2-1 | TRBV9 | TRBD2 | TGTGCCAGCAGCGTAGCTAGCGGGGGATACGAGCAGTTCTTC | CASSVASGGYEQFF
- | TRBJ1-1 | TRBV11-3 | - | TGTGCCAGCAGCATGTTATTTGGCAGCGAAGCTTTCTTT | CASSMLFGSEAFF
- | TRBJ2-3 | TRBV7-6 | TRBD2 | TGTGCCAGCAGCCGCGAGACGGACCTCGGGGGGGGATACCACGAGGGCACAGATACGCAGTATTTT | CASSRETDLGGGYHEGTDTQYF
few | TRBJ1-2 | TRBV7-9 | - | TGTGCCAGCAGCTTAGTGGCTTCCCGGACAGACCTTAACTATGGCTACACCTTC | CASSLVASRTDLNYGYTF
- | TRBJ2-5 | TRBV11-3 | - | TGTGCCAGCAGCTTAGTAACGGCAGGCGAAAGGACCCAGTACTTC | CASSLVTAGERTQYF
- | TRBJ2-3 | TRBV9 | - | TGTGCCAGCAGCACCAACGAGTTGACGCAGTATTTT | CASSTNELTQYF
- | TRBJ2-4 | TRBV20-1 | - | TGCAGTGCTAGGTTGGGGGAAGCCAAAAACATTCAGTACTTC | CSARLGEAKNIQYF
- | TRBJ2-5 | TRBV12-3/TRBV12-4 | - | TGTGCCAGCACCCCCAGTCTCCAAGAGACCCAGTACTTC | CASTPSLQETQYF
- | TRBJ1-2 | TRBV6-2/TRBV6-3 | - | TGTGCCAGCAGTTACGAGGAATCTAACTATGGCTACACCTTC | CASSYEESNYGYTF
few | TRBJ1-2 | TRBV6-2/TRBV6-3 | - | TGTGCCAGCCGCCTGAGTACTGCCGTCGGCTACACCTTC | CASRLSTAVGYTF
- | TRBJ1-4 | TRBV2 | TRBD1 | TGTGCCAGCAGAGCCGGGACAGGCCCGGAAAAACTGTTTTTT | CASRAGTGPEKLFF
many | TRBJ2-1 | TRBV9 | TRBD2 | TGTGCCAGCAGCGCCACGGGGGGAAGGGACAATGAGCAGTTCTTC | CASSATGGRDNEQFF
few | TRBJ2-3 | TRBV7-9 | TRBD2 | TGTGCCAGCAGCCTCACCTATCGACTAGCGGGAGCAGAAGATACGCAGTATTTT | CASSLTYRLAGAEDTQYF